Presented here are 8 T cell receptor beta chains from one specimen sequenced in a study of blood T cell repertoires in COVID-19. Clones were sequenced by immunoSEQ multiplex PCR, and TCRdb holds only the in-frame ones, with some missing. In the table there are approximately 16,000 clones, roughly nine tenths of which are singletons. The sequenced material came from peripheral blood. These receptors were obtained from a woman aged 65 to 85 in a cohort sampled during active or convalescent COVID-19.

V gene TRBV21-1 combines with J gene TRBJ2-5; the D call of TRBD1 is as the table states it, not checked on the DNA. TRBV21-1 is marked as a pseudogene. The length of the CDR3 is 13 residues. The CDR3 DNA is TGTGCCAGCAGCAAAGCGAGGACACCCTATTGGCACTTC. It specifies CASSKARTPYWHF.

The chain is built from TRBV7-2 and TRBJ1-2; 9 bases agree with TRBD1. The ends lost 4 bases at V and 7 bases at J; junction bases unmatched: 4. Germline values: CDR1 SGHTA, CDR2 FQGNSA. CDR3 size: 13 residues. The chain's CDR3 is CASSSRDRAGYTF. The DNA for the CDR3 is TGTGCCAGCAGCTCGAGGGACAGGGCTGGCTACACCTTC.

This clone came up a few times. The rearrangement uses TRBV10-3 and TRBJ2-3, with no clear D. This CDR3 comprises 14 residues. Between the trimmed V and J ends, which lost 8 bases and 1 base, there was a span of 13 bases. Germline V lookup: CDR1 ENHRY, CDR2 SYGVKD. The CDR3 loop reads CAIADSKGTDTQYF. CDR3 nucleotide sequence: TGTGCCATCGCAGATAGCAAGGGCACAGATACGCAGTATTTT.

This clone was detected once. This chain joins TRBV11-2 and TRBJ2-3; D might be TRBD2 (5 bases). Trimming stripped 5 bases from V and 5 bases from J, with 14 bases between. Germline-derived CDR1 and CDR2 are SGHAT and FQNNGV. This CDR3 is built from 14 residues. In DNA, the CDR3 is TGTGCCAGCAGCGTTACGGGAATTGGAGATACGCAGTATTTT. It encodes CASSVTGIGDTQYF.

The rearrangement uses TRBV6-5 and TRBJ1-2; perhaps TRBD1 as D (5 bases). V was cut by 6 bases and J by 5 bases, with 10 bases left in between. The CDR3 contains 12 residues. Per germline, CDR1 MNHEY and CDR2 SVGAGI. The CDR3 loop reads CASRGLTYGYTF. For the CDR3, the DNA is TGTGCCAGCAGGGGACTGACATATGGCTACACCTTC.

This chain uses TRBV5-5 with TRBJ2-3; D remains unclear. The CDR3 consists of 15 residues. V shed 3 bases and J shed 2 bases, with 13 bases lying between them. The V gene's germline CDR1 is SGHKS and CDR2 YYEKEE (reference sequence). The CDR3 DNA reads TGTGCCAGCAGCTATCAGGCAGCTGTCACAGATACGCAGTATTTT. Translated: CASSYQAAVTDTQYF.

The chain carries TRBV14 and TRBJ2-7; 8 bases agree with TRBD1. Trimming took 3 bases from V and 3 from J; bases not matched to a gene: 10. Per the germline V gene, CDR1 is SGHDN and CDR2 is FVKESK. The CDR3 totals 16 residues. DNA of the CDR3: TGTGCCAGCAGCCAGGCCCCCGGGACAGGTGTCTACGAGCAGTACTTC. Its translation is CASSQAPGTGVYEQYF.

The gene calls are TRBV7-9 and TRBJ1-1; D is possibly TRBD1 (5 bases). Germline values: CDR1 SEHNR, CDR2 FQNEAQ (reference sequence). The CDR3 is made up of 12 amino acids. Between the trimmed V and J ends, which lost 6 bases and 2 bases, there was a span of 7 bases. This CDR3 is CASRQENTEAFF. CDR3 bases: TGTGCCAGCAGACAGGAAAACACTGAAGCTTTCTTT.